This TCR beta chain was recovered during a study of beta chain features in type 1 diabetes. The authors reverse transcribed all of the isolated RNA, so sequencing captured expressed TCRB transcripts. Regulatory, naive and central memory T cell samples averaged around 3.6 million reads. Only in-frame clones appear in the TCRdb table, and some are missing; sequencing was by immunoSEQ multiplex PCR. Here the sample spans under 400,000 clones, around 19% being singletons. Germline values: CDR1 GTSNPN, CDR2 SVGIG (reference sequence). Losses at the gene ends were 5 bases for V and 2 bases for J; bases not matched to a gene: 6. CDR3 length: 13 residues.

The source material was naive CD4+ T cells from blood. The V call is TRBV30, the J call TRBJ2-7; 7 positions match TRBD2. This clonotype originated in a woman younger than 30 in good health. The CDR3 coding sequence is TGTGCCTGGGCCGGACTAGTTGCCTACGAGCAGTACTTC. As protein: CAWAGLVAYEQYF.